This TCR beta chain was identified in a study of blood T cell repertoires in COVID-19 (dated by TCRdb to between 2020 and 2021). General notes on the study: Samples covering the acute and convalescent phases of COVID-19 were provided by collaborators in the United States, Italy and Spain. The prospective study material was composed of cDNA or gDNA derived from T cells, B-cell-depleted T cells, or PBMCs. Subjects who had been exposed to COVID-19, were actively infected with it, or had recovered from it provided the deeply sampled blood TCRbeta repertoires that made up the dataset. A freely available public database, intended as a resource for researchers studying the immune response to SARS-CoV-2, is where the repertoires were released. Samples came from the ongoing ImmuneRACE study (first 160 participants) plus 1,254 subjects from 6 global collaborators. A de-identified subject ID, COVID-19 status, age in years and sex were almost always included in the sample metadata. Where available, HLA class I and class II types were obtained from metadata supplied by the sample provider rather than from assay-based typing.

One collaborating source in Seattle enrolled patients while the patients were actively infected and followed the patients over time throughout the course of disease. Whole blood was collected in K2EDTA tubes by collaborating institutions according to the institutions' own protocols. Collaborator samples were shipped for TCRbeta analysis as frozen whole blood, isolated PBMCs, or DNA extracted from either sample type. Results and caveats for the whole study, not just this receptor: How much clinical and demographic metadata was included differed by source and by participant, and the metadata was provided uncurated.

TCRbeta CDR3 regions were amplified from genomic DNA using the immunoSEQ Assay, a bias-controlled multiplex PCR. On the authors' methods: Within the assay, amplification of reference gene primers was used to estimate how many nucleated cells each sample contained. To quantify the absolute abundance of each unique TCRbeta CDR3 rearrangement, sequence reads were collapsed and filtered. For each sample, productive Simpson clonality was calculated as the square root of Simpson's diversity index across productive rearrangements. TCRdb limited this immuneACCESS table to in-frame rearrangements with V and J called. A share of clones is missing; checked studies link under half to unresolved V genes, and the rest is unexplained. V and J calls and clone size follow that table, whereas D and trimming were derived from the DNA. The sample table lists 100,000 or so clones, over 85% of them with a count of one. Approximately 2% of the sample is taken by the ten largest.

Spanning cysteine to phenylalanine, the CDR3 consists of 12 amino acids. Only the CDR3 region is kept as DNA, spanning 36 bases read in frame from base 1. Sequences MNHEY (CDR1) and SVGAGI (CDR2) are obtained from the germline V gene. Trimming costs V 6 bases and J 9 bases, and their ends lie 9 bases apart. Points on this clone: The specificity of this receptor is unknown. The sample holds no much larger clone one base away, and base qualities are not on file.

The sequencing sample was made of peripheral blood. The sequence was collected from a woman between 50 and 59 years old with COVID-19, enrolled during active disease. The rearranged chain carries TRBV6-5 and TRBJ1-6; TRBD1 is possibly the D segment (5 matching bases). The nucleotide sequence reads as follows: TGTGCCAGCAGACAGGCTCTTTCACCCCTCCACTTT. Its protein product is CASRQALSPLHF.